Below, 10 T cell receptor beta chains from the same sample are listed, as sequenced in a study of blood T cell repertoires in COVID-19. Data came from immunoSEQ multiplex PCR; TCRdb stores just in-frame clones and leaves some out. The table records tens of thousands of clones, under 90% of them present only once. What was sequenced was peripheral blood. These receptors came from a woman between 65 and 79 years old with acute or convalescent COVID-19.

The chain recombines TRBV7-8 with TRBJ1-2, with 11 positions matching TRBD1. CDR1 is SGHVS, CDR2 FQNEAQ, per germline. V was pared by 3 bases and J by 4 bases, with 1 base of the junction left unmatched. The CDR3 length is 14 residues. The CDR3 region is CASSFGTGGYGYTF. The CDR3 nucleotides are TGTGCCAGCAGCTTCGGGACAGGGGGCTATGGCTACACCTTC.

The CDR3: CASSVNSDQPQHF. CDR3 nucleotide sequence: TGTGCCAGTAGTGTTAACTCGGATCAGCCCCAGCATTTT. The chain recombines TRBV19 with TRBJ1-5; unclear D gene. Between the trimmed V and J ends, which lost 5 bases and 5 bases, there was a span of 10 bases. Germline V lookup: CDR1 LNHDA, CDR2 SQIVND (reference sequence). The CDR3 loop spans 13 amino acids. The whole variable domain, remainder taken from reference TRBV19 and TRBJ1-5, is DGGITQSPKYLFRKEGQNVTLSCEQNLNHDAMYWYRQDPGQGLRLIYYSQIVNDFQKGDIAEGYSVSREKKESFPLTVTSAQKNPTAFYLCASSVNSDQPQHFGDGTRLSIL.

The chain carries TRBV28 and TRBJ1-2; weak D call: TRBD1 (5 bases). The CDR3 sequence is 12 residues long. With 2 bases removed from V and 7 bases from J, the gap between germline ends came to 8 bases. CDR1 is MDHEN and CDR2 is SYDVKM in the germline V gene. The CDR3 DNA reads TGTGCCAGCAGTTTACAGGGTATTGGCTACACCTTC. Encoded protein: CASSLQGIGYTF.

The chain recombines TRBV28 with TRBJ2-6; 7 bases line up with TRBD1. Germline-derived CDR1 and CDR2 are MDHEN and SYDVKM. The CDR3 is made up of 16 amino acids. V dropped 5 bases and J dropped 0; count of bases not matched to a gene: 4. The chain's CDR3 is CASSPGGFSGANVLTF. The CDR3 nucleotides are TGTGCCAGCAGTCCAGGGGGATTCTCTGGGGCCAACGTCCTGACTTTC.

The V gene is TRBV27, the J gene TRBJ1-5; possible D gene TRBD1, 5 bases. The CDR3 consists of 18 residues. Germline-derived CDR1 and CDR2 are MNHEY and SMNVEV (reference sequence). V shed 2 bases and J shed 2 bases, with 19 bases lying between them. As DNA, the CDR3 is TGTGCCAGCAGTTTAAAGCCGTGGGGCGGCGGGGGCAATCAGCCCCAGCATTTT. Its translation is CASSLKPWGGGGNQPQHF.

J is TRBJ2-1 and V is TRBV19, with 13 bases that match TRBD2. The junction had 13 bases not matched to a gene; V was cut back by 4 bases and J by 7 bases. Germline CDR1 reads LNHDA; CDR2 reads SQIVND (reference sequence). The length of the CDR3 is 18 residues. In DNA form, the CDR3 reads TGTGCCAGTAGTACAACCCTTGGACTAGCGGGAGCTTCGAATGAGCAGTTCTTC. Amino acids: CASSTTLGLAGASNEQFF.

The chain couples TRBV7-8 to TRBJ1-5, with D possibly TRBD1 on 5 matching bases. The CDR3 runs to 15 residues. Between the trimmed V and J ends, which lost 3 bases and 4 bases, there was a span of 13 bases. Germline lookup yields CDR1 SGHVS and CDR2 FQNEAQ. The CDR3 sequence: CASSFRSGNNQPQHF. In nucleotides, the CDR3 is TGTGCCAGCAGCTTCCGTTCAGGGAATAATCAGCCCCAGCATTTT.

The chain uses TRBV18 and TRBJ1-2; 8 nucleotides agree with TRBD1. V shed 3 bases and J 6 bases; nucleotides not matched to a gene: 3. The CDR3 runs to 13 residues. CDR1 and CDR2 from the germline V gene are KGHSH and LQKENI. The CDR3 coding sequence is TGTGCCAGCTCACCCCAGGGGGCTAATGGCTACACCTTC. Its protein product is CASSPQGANGYTF.

This clone was seen once. V is TRBV28 and J is TRBJ1-5, with 8 bases that match TRBD1. The V gene end was trimmed by 6 bases and the J gene end by 1 base; junction bases not matched to a gene: 5. The germline V gene encodes CDR1 MDHEN and CDR2 SYDVKM. This CDR3 has 15 residues. The CDR3 sequence is CASSVQGGSNQPQHF. The DNA of the CDR3 is TGTGCCAGCAGCGTACAGGGGGGAAGCAATCAGCCCCAGCATTTT.

V gene TRBV30 combines with J gene TRBJ2-1; D gene unclear. Trimming shortened V by 5 bases and J by 0 bases, and 11 bases separated the two germline ends. The V gene's germline CDR1 is GTSNPN and CDR2 SVGIG (reference sequence). There are 14 residues in the CDR3. In nucleotides, the CDR3 is TGTGCCTGGCAGACTGGAAGCTCCTACAATGAGCAGTTCTTC. Protein product: CAWQTGSSYNEQFF.